The source of this T cell receptor beta chain is a study of T cell repertoires in cytomegalovirus infection. About the study: Public TCR beta signature analysis indicated the presence of both CMV infection and matching HLA type.

Study-wide results and caveats: Frequencies of public TCR beta families were cumulated, and this identified carriers of CMV plus the relevant HLA. HLA-C-restricted CMV clonotypes gave the most frequent clonotype in two of eight donors.

Turning to this clonotype: Its specificity is unknown.

MiXCR, run by TCRdb on the reads, gives a single entry per CDR3 protein. The profile shows about 180,000 distinct CDR3 sequences, about a sixth of them singletons. The receptor's source is a human donor in good health (CMV status not recorded). Some clones in this sample may be carry-over from other donors' samples. The specimen was CD8+ T cells from PBMCs.

For the CDR3, the DNA is TGTGCCACCAGCAGAGATGGGGGAGCCACTGAAGCTTTCTTT. Translation: CATSRDGGATEAFF. This chain joins TRBV15 and TRBJ1-1, with D possibly TRBD1 on 5 matching bases. Germline V CDR1 and CDR2: LNHNV, YYDKDF (reference sequence). The CDR3 length is 14 residues. Trimming stripped 0 bases from V and 4 bases from J, with 9 bases between. Combining the CDR3 with reference TRBV15 and TRBJ1-1 gives the whole variable domain DAMVIQNPRYQVTQFGKPVTLSCSQTLNHNVMYWYQQKSSQAPKLLFHYYDKDFNNEADTPDNFQSRRPNTSFCFLDIRSPGLGDTAMYLCATSRDGGATEAFFGQGTRLTVV.